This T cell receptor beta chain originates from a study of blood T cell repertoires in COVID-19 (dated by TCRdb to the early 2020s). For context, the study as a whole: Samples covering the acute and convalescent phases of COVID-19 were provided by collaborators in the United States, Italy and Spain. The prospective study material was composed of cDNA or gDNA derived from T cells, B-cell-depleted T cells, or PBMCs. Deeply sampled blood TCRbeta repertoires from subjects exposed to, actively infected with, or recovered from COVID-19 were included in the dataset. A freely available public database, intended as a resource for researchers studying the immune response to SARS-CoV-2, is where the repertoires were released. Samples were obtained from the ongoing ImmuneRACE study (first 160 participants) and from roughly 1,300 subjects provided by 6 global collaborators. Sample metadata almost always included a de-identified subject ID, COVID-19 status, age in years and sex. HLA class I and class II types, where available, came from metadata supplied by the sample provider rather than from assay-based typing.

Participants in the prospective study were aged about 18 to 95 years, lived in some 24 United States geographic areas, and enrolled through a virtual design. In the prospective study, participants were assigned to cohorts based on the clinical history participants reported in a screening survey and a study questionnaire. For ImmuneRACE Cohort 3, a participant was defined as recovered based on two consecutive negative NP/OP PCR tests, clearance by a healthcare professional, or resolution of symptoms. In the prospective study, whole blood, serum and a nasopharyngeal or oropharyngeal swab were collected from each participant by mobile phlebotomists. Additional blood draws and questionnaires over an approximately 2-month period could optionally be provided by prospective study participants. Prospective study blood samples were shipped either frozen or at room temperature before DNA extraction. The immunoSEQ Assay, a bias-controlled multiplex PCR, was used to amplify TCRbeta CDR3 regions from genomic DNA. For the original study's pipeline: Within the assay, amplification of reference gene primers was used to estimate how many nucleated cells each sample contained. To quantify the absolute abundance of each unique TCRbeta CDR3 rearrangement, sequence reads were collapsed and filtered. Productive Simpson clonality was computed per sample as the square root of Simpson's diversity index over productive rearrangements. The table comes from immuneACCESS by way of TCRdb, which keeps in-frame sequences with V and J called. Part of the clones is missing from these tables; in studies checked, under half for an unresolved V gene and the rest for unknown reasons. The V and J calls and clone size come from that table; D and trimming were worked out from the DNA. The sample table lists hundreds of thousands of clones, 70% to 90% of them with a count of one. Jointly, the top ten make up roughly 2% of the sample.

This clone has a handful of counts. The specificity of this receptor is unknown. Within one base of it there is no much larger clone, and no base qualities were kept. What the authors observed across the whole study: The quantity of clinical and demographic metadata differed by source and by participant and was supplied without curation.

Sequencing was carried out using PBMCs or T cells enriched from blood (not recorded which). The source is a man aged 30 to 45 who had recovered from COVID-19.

The encoded CDR3 is CAISKLVGLADTGELFF. The DNA is as follows: TGTGCCATCAGTAAATTAGTAGGACTAGCAGACACCGGGGAGCTGTTTTTT. The chain joins TRBV10-3 to TRBJ2-2; a stretch of 8 junction bases matches TRBD2. V lost 5 bases and J lost 3 bases, and the count of bases not matched to a germline gene is 11. Reading the germline V gene gives CDR1 ENHRY and CDR2 SYGVKD. The CDR3 spans 17 residues, from the cysteine through the phenylalanine. Only the CDR3 portion is preserved as DNA: 51 bases, with reading frame beginning at the first base.